What follows are 20 T cell receptor beta chains derived from one specimen sequenced in a study of molecular identifiers for immune sequencing clone quantification. One entry per CDR3 protein, called by TCRdb with MiXCR from the PCR reads. The sample lists about 500,000 distinct CDR3 sequences; 20% to 25% were seen once. Material: naive CD8+ T cells from blood, with Jurkat cell RNA spiked in. The sample's subset: FACS-sorted CD8+CD4-CCR7+CD45RA+ naive T cells. The receptors were sampled from a human donor in good health. Some libraries in this study had Jurkat cell RNA spiked in.

This clonotype came up a few times. This sequence joins TRBV5-4 and TRBJ2-7, with no clear D. The germline V gene encodes CDR1 SGHNT and CDR2 YYREEE (reference sequence). The CDR3 has 14 amino acids. V gave up 0 bases and J gave up 2 bases, with 9 bases separating them. CDR3 protein: CASSLGDSAYEQYF. The CDR3 DNA is TGTGCCAGCAGCTTGGGGGATTCGGCCTACGAGCAGTACTTC.

The genes are TRBV27 and TRBJ1-6; 9 bases match TRBD1. CDR1 is MNHEY, CDR2 SMNVEV, per germline (reference sequence). V gave up 4 bases and J gave up 8 bases; unmatched junction bases: 6. CDR3 length equals 15 residues. This chain's CDR3 is CASSSGQGWYSPLHF. The CDR3 DNA reads TGTGCCAGCAGTTCCGGACAGGGGTGGTATTCACCCCTCCACTTT.

This clonotype has just a few counts. The rearrangement links TRBV12-5 to TRBJ2-3; TRBD1 aligns across 12 bases. The CDR3 has 15 residues. The V segment lost 5 bases and the J segment 4 bases; nucleotides outside the gene matches: 4. CDR1 and CDR2 (germline): LGHNT, FRNRAP. CDR3 region: CASGAGQGAADTQYF. The DNA for the CDR3 is TGTGCTAGTGGTGCGGGACAGGGGGCTGCAGATACGCAGTATTTT. The variable domain in full, with the rest retrieved from reference TRBV12-5 and TRBJ2-3, is DARVTQTPRHKVTEMGQEVTMRCQPILGHNTVFWYRQTMMQGLELLAYFRNRAPLDDSGMPKDRFSAEMPDATLATLKIQPSEPRDSAVYFCASGAGQGAADTQYFGPGTRLTVL.

The chain carries TRBV27 and TRBJ2-2; D possibly corresponds to TRBD2 (6 bases). CDR3 length equals 17 residues. The germline CDR1 and CDR2 sequences are MNHEY and SMNVEV (reference sequence). With 6 bases removed from V and 4 bases from J, the gap between germline ends came to 21 bases. The CDR3 DNA reads as TGTGCCAGCAGCTCCTCGGGTTTCCGGGACTTCACCGGGGAGCTGTTTTTT. Translated: CASSSSGFRDFTGELFF.

With regard to this clonotype: A much larger clone lies one base from this, so it may be a read error. In DNA, the CDR3 is TGTGCCAGCAGTCCCGGACCTTATCGGCCCCAGCATTTT. Translated: CASSPGPYRPQHF. The chain combines TRBV27 with TRBJ1-5, with no clear D. There are 13 residues in the CDR3. The V end lost 5 bases, the J end lost 9 bases, and 14 bases lay between the germline ends. Germline V CDR1 and CDR2: MNHEY, SMNVEV (reference sequence).

This clonotype came up a few times. The rearrangement uses TRBV19 and TRBJ1-1; unclear D gene. In germline, CDR1 is LNHDA, CDR2 SQIVND (reference sequence). V was pared by 1 base and J by 7 bases, with 13 bases between. The CDR3 is 14 residues long. The CDR3 bases are TGTGCCAGTAGTATAGGGGAGGGTTTTGGTGAAGCTTTCTTT. It specifies CASSIGEGFGEAFF.

Only a few counts were recorded for this clonotype. The chain combines TRBV9 with TRBJ2-7; D is possibly TRBD1 (7 bases). V shed 0 bases and J shed 5 bases, with 18 bases lying between them. Per the germline V gene, CDR1 is SGDLS and CDR2 is YYNGEE. This CDR3 spans 16 amino acids. The CDR3: CASSVEGGQSRDEQYF. CDR3 nucleotides: TGTGCCAGCAGCGTAGAGGGGGGACAGTCTCGGGACGAGCAGTACTTC.

The V and J genes are TRBV14 and TRBJ2-6; D ambiguous. The CDR3 totals 16 residues. Trimming stripped 3 bases from V and 1 base from J, with 10 bases between. Germline assignment: CDR1 SGHDN and CDR2 FVKESK. The CDR3 coding sequence is TGTGCCAGCAGCCATCTTTTTCTTTCTGGGGCCAACGTCCTGACTTTC. Translating gives CASSHLFLSGANVLTF.

Ten or more counts support this clonotype. J is TRBJ2-3 and V is TRBV27; TRBD2 might be the D (5 bases). The V gene's germline CDR1 is MNHEY and CDR2 SMNVEV (reference sequence). V lost 5 bases and J 0 bases, leaving 9 bases between the germline ends. The CDR3 runs to 14 residues. CDR3 DNA sequence: TGTGCCAGCAGTATCCGGACTAGCACAGATACGCAGTATTTT. This encodes CASSIRTSTDTQYF.

This chain links TRBV4-2 with TRBJ1-6; maybe TRBD1 (5 bases). V lost 3 bases to trimming and J lost 7 bases, with 13 bases between them. Germline lookup yields CDR1 LGHNA and CDR2 YNFKEQ. The CDR3 covers 15 residues. CDR3 sequence reads: CASSQARWDNSPLHF. The CDR3 coding sequence is TGTGCCAGCAGCCAGGCGCGGTGGGACAATTCACCCCTCCACTTT.

This clonotype was observed a few times. The genes are TRBV20-1 and TRBJ1-6, with D unclear. CDR1 and CDR2 from the germline V gene are DFQATT and SNEGSKA (reference sequence). Deletions cut 0 bases from V and 0 bases from J, with 15 bases between. This CDR3 has 18 amino acids. In DNA form, the CDR3 reads TGCAGTGCTAGAGATCTAGACCATATTAGCTCCTATAATTCACCCCTCCACTTT. As protein: CSARDLDHISSYNSPLHF.

This clonotype showed up just a few times. The V and J genes are TRBV5-4 and TRBJ1-2; the D is unclear. The germline gives CDR1 SGHNT, CDR2 YYREEE (reference sequence). The germline V and J ends were trimmed by 0 bases and 9 bases, with 6 bases remaining between them. This CDR3 region has 11 residues. The CDR3 bases are TGTGCCAGCAGCTTGGTCGGCCGCTACACCTTC. Protein: CASSLVGRYTF. The full variable domain, with the rest looked up from reference TRBV5-4 and TRBJ1-2, is ETGVTQSPTHLIKTRGQQVTLRCSSQSGHNTVSWYQQALGQGPQFIFQYYREEENGRGNFPPRFSGLQFPNYSSELNVNALELDDSALYLCASSLVGRYTFGSGTRLTVV.

The chain carries TRBV3-1 and TRBJ1-3; D uncertain. The germline V gene encodes CDR1 LGHDT and CDR2 YNNKEL (reference sequence). Trimming pared 0 bases from V and 3 bases from J, leaving 9 bases between. The CDR3 loop spans 15 amino acids. CDR3 sequence reads: CASSQDHSFGNTIYF. For the CDR3, the DNA is TGTGCCAGCAGCCAAGATCACAGCTTTGGAAACACCATATATTTT.

This clonotype was observed many times. This chain uses TRBV19 with TRBJ2-7; D is undetermined. This CDR3 is 14 amino acids long. Germline V gene data show CDR1 as LNHDA and CDR2 as SQIVND (reference sequence). V was clipped by 5 bases and J by 0 bases, with 11 bases between them. CDR3 loop: CASSPAVPSYEQYF. CDR3 coding DNA: TGTGCCAGTAGTCCTGCAGTCCCCTCCTACGAGCAGTACTTC.

This chain uses TRBV27 with TRBJ2-3, with a weak D call TRBD2 (5 bases). V was cut by 0 bases and J by 4 bases, with 8 bases left in between. Germline V gene lookup returns CDR1 MNHEY and CDR2 SMNVEV (reference sequence). This CDR3 is 14 amino acids long. The CDR3, as DNA: TGTGCCAGCAGTTTATCCGAGGGCGCAGATACGCAGTATTTT. Residues: CASSLSEGADTQYF.

Points on this clonotype: Since a much larger clone is just one base distant, this may be a read error. The chain carries TRBV4-3 and TRBJ2-7; TRBD2 agrees at 9 bases. CDR1 and CDR2 (germline): LGHNA, YSLEER. The CDR3 totals 15 residues. In DNA form, the CDR3 reads TGCGCCAGCAGCCGAAGACTAGCGGTCGCCTACGAGCGGTACTTC. Amino acids: CASSRRLAVAYERYF.

This clonotype was found many times. This sequence joins TRBV7-8 and TRBJ1-1; D call uncertain. CDR1 and CDR2 (germline): SGHVS, FQNEAQ. V was clipped by 1 base and J by 4 bases, with 4 bases between them. This CDR3 region has 12 residues. This chain's CDR3 is CASSLVPTEAFF. CDR3 coding DNA: TGTGCCAGCAGCTTAGTTCCCACTGAAGCTTTCTTT. Combining the CDR3 with reference TRBV7-8 and TRBJ1-1 gives the whole variable domain GAGVSQSPRYKVAKRGQDVALRCDPISGHVSLFWYQQALGQGPEFLTYFQNEAQLDKSGLPSDRFFAERPEGSVSTLKIQRTQQEDSAVYLCASSLVPTEAFFGQGTRLTVV.

This clonotype was found a few times. The chain is built from TRBV27 and TRBJ2-3; 8 bases line up with TRBD2. The V segment lost 6 bases and the J segment 5 bases; nucleotides outside the gene matches: 13. The CDR3 length is 16 residues. Germline V gene data show CDR1 as MNHEY and CDR2 as SMNVEV (reference sequence). The CDR3 DNA follows: TGTGCCAGCAGCCAACTAGCGGCCATCAACGGAGATACGCAGTATTTT. It codes for CASSQLAAINGDTQYF.

This clonotype was seen only a few times. The rearrangement links TRBV9 to TRBJ2-5, with D possibly TRBD2 on 6 matching bases. CDR3 length: 13 residues. V lost 4 bases to trimming and J lost 4 bases, with 11 bases between them. Per germline, CDR1 SGDLS and CDR2 YYNGEE. CDR3 residues: CASSPEGGETQYF. CDR3 DNA: TGTGCCAGCAGCCCCGAGGGAGGAGAGACCCAGTACTTC.

The sample holds many counts of this clonotype. The gene calls are TRBV23-1 and TRBJ2-3; TRBD2 is a possible D gene (7 bases). TRBV23-1 is annotated as an ORF whose role is uncertain. The CDR3 length is 15 residues. The germline V and J ends were trimmed by 6 bases and 5 bases, with 18 bases remaining between them. The CDR3 sequence: CASSLAGGAEDTQYF. As DNA, the CDR3 is TGCGCCAGCAGCCTCGCTGGGGGGGCGGAAGATACGCAGTATTTT.